These 11 T cell receptor beta chains came from one sample sequenced in a study of cytotoxic CD8 clonotypes in ibrutinib-treated CLL. Profiling relied on immunoSEQ multiplex PCR, and the TCRdb table lists in-frame clones only, not all of them. The repertoire holds roughly 180,000 clones, with about 84% as singletons. Sequences were derived from PBMCs, sampled after 24 months of ibrutinib treatment. These receptors all come from a human donor with chronic lymphocytic leukemia.

This chain links TRBV7-2 with TRBJ2-1, with 7 bases matching TRBD2. Germline loops: CDR1 SGHTA, CDR2 FQGNSA. This CDR3 has 15 amino acids. Trimming at V came to 3 bases and at J to 7 bases, leaving 9 bases not matched to a gene. DNA of the CDR3: TGTGCCAGCAGCTTGAGCCGGGGGGAGGAGAATGAGCAGTTCTTC. Translation gives CASSLSRGEENEQFF.

This rearrangement joins TRBV6-5 to TRBJ1-2, with 9 bases matching TRBD1. Trimming at V came to 5 bases and at J to 13 bases, leaving 14 bases not matched to a gene. The CDR3 contains 14 residues. In germline, CDR1 is MNHEY, CDR2 SVGAGI. CDR3 DNA sequence: TGTGCCAGCAGTAACACACCGGGACAGGGTGCAGGCACCTTC. Amino acids: CASSNTPGQGAGTF.

About this clone itself: Other nucleotide sequences in the sample specify the same CDR3. The chain couples TRBV18 to TRBJ2-5; TRBD1 agrees at 10 bases. With 3 bases clipped from V and 5 bases from J, the junction kept 0 bases outside the gene matches. This CDR3 has 13 amino acids. The germline CDR1 and CDR2 sequences are KGHSH and LQKENI. CDR3 amino acids: CASSPDRGETQYF. CDR3 coding DNA: TGTGCCAGCTCACCGGACAGGGGGGAGACCCAGTACTTC. The full variable domain, rest sourced from reference TRBV18 and TRBJ2-5, is NAGVMQNPRHLVRRRGQEARLRCSPMKGHSHVYWYRQLPEEGLKFMVYLQKENIIDESGMPKERFSAEFPKEGPSILRIQQVVRGDSAAYFCASSPDRGETQYFGPGTRLLVL.

This clone was seen just once. DNA of the CDR3: TGCGCCAGCAGCCCTTCACAAGAGACCCAGTACTTC. This codes for CASSPSQETQYF. V usage is TRBV5-1 and J usage is TRBJ2-5; unclear D gene. The CDR3 has 12 amino acids. CDR1 SGHRS and CDR2 YFSETQ come from the germline V gene. Trimming cost V 4 bases and J 2 bases, with 6 bases left between them. Full variable domain (outside the CDR3, taken from reference TRBV5-1 and TRBJ2-5): KAGVTQTPRYLIKTRGQQVTLSCSPISGHRSVSWYQQTPGQGLQFLFEYFSETQRNKGNFPGRFSGRQFSNSRSEMNVSTLELGDSALYLCASSPSQETQYFGPGTRLLVL.

This chain uses TRBV5-1 with TRBJ1-2; D perhaps matches TRBD1 (6 bases). The CDR3 has 14 residues. The V end lost 4 bases, the J end lost 5 bases, and 15 bases lay between the germline ends. CDR1 is SGHRS and CDR2 is YFSETQ in the germline V gene. CDR3 DNA: TGCGCCAGCAGCCAAACGACAGGTCTATATGGCTACACCTTC. Protein: CASSQTTGLYGYTF. The full variable domain, with the rest looked up from reference TRBV5-1 and TRBJ1-2, is KAGVTQTPRYLIKTRGQQVTLSCSPISGHRSVSWYQQTPGQGLQFLFEYFSETQRNKGNFPGRFSGRQFSNSRSEMNVSTLELGDSALYLCASSQTTGLYGYTFGSGTRLTVV.

The CDR3 sequence is CASSWGLAGGRSSYEQYF. CDR3 sequence (DNA): TGTGCCAGCAGCTGGGGACTAGCGGGAGGGCGTAGCTCCTACGAGCAGTACTTC. The chain carries TRBV7-2 and TRBJ2-7, with 16 nucleotides matching TRBD2. CDR1 SGHTA and CDR2 FQGNSA come from the germline V gene. The CDR3 has 18 amino acids. V shed 4 bases, J shed 0 bases, and the junction held 6 bases outside the gene matches.

The chain uses TRBV11-1 and TRBJ2-7, with 7 nucleotides matching TRBD2. The V gene's germline CDR1 is SGHAT and CDR2 FQDESV (reference sequence). The CDR3 spans 14 residues. V shed 4 bases and J 6 bases; nucleotides not matched to a gene: 9. CDR3: CASSSPGLLSEQYF. The CDR3 region has the DNA TGTGCCAGCAGCTCACCGGGACTACTTAGCGAGCAGTACTTC.

In its sample, this clone was seen once. The chain combines TRBV5-4 with TRBJ1-5; weak D call: TRBD1 (5 bases). The CDR3 is 19 amino acids. Germline loops: CDR1 SGHNT, CDR2 YYREEE (reference sequence). Deletions cut 3 bases from V and 0 bases from J, with 22 bases between. Here the CDR3 DNA reads TGTGCCAGCAGCTGGGGACTCTCCGGGCCTCCTTATAGCAATCAGCCCCAGCATTTT. Its protein is CASSWGLSGPPYSNQPQHF.

The chain recombines TRBV5-1 with TRBJ2-4, with 11 bases lining up with TRBD2. Germline V gene sequence: CDR1 SGHRS, CDR2 YFSETQ. The CDR3 consists of 17 residues. Trimming cost V 3 bases and J 0 bases; bases outside gene matches: 5. As DNA, the CDR3 is TGCGCCAGCAGCTCTGGGACTAGCGGAGTAGCCAAAAACATTCAGTACTTC. Amino acid sequence: CASSSGTSGVAKNIQYF.

CDR3 coding DNA: TGTGCCAGCAGTTCCGGACAGTACACTGAAGCTTTCTTT. Amino acids: CASSSGQYTEAFF. This rearrangement joins TRBV28 to TRBJ1-1, with D possibly TRBD1 on 6 matching bases. The V and J ends lost 4 bases and 3 bases respectively, with 9 bases between them. This CDR3 comprises 13 residues. In germline, CDR1 is MDHEN, CDR2 SYDVKM.

V is TRBV11-3 and J is TRBJ2-7; 9 bases agree with TRBD1. Trimming at V came to 4 bases and at J to 2 bases, leaving 6 bases not matched to a gene. Germline-derived CDR1 and CDR2 are SGHNT and YENEEA. CDR3 length equals 15 residues. The CDR3 reads CASSSGQGRAYEQYF. CDR3 nucleotides: TGTGCCAGCAGCTCGGGACAGGGACGAGCCTACGAGCAGTACTTC.